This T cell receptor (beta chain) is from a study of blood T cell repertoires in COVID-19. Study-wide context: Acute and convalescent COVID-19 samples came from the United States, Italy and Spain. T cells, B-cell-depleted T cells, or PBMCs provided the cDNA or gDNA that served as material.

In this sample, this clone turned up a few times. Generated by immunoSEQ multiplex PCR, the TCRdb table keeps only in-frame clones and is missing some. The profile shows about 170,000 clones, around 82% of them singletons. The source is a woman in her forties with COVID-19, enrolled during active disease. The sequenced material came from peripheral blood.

Written as DNA, the CDR3 is TGCGCCAGCAGCCCACGGACTAGCGGGAGCAATTACGAGCAGTACTTC. Translation: CASSPRTSGSNYEQYF. The V gene is TRBV5-1, the J gene TRBJ2-7; 13 nucleotides line up with TRBD2. In germline, CDR1 is SGHRS, CDR2 YFSETQ. There are 16 residues in the CDR3. J lost 4 bases, V lost 4 bases, and 8 bases had no gene match.